The 21 T cell receptor beta chains listed next were all sequenced from one sample in a study of OX40 agonist ivuxolimab in advanced cancers. The protocol was immunoSEQ multiplex PCR, while the TCRdb copy is restricted to in-frame clones and leaves out a portion. Among around 30,000 clones, 75% to 95% were seen once, and the ten largest hold roughly 24%. Sequenced here: CD4+ or CD8+ T cells sorted from blood, sampled in a trial of the OX40 agonist ivuxolimab. Every receptor here comes from an adult with an advanced solid tumor such as melanoma, head and neck, liver or kidney cancer.

The chain is built from TRBV19 and TRBJ1-2, with D uncertain. The germline V and J ends were trimmed by 3 bases and 8 bases, with 10 bases remaining between them. The germline V gene has CDR1 LNHDA and CDR2 SQIVND (reference sequence). The CDR3 has 12 amino acids. The CDR3 DNA is TGTGCCAGTAGTATCGGACTGAGCGGCTACACCTTC. Translating it yields CASSIGLSGYTF.

This clone has only a few counts. The chain carries TRBV12-5 and TRBJ2-7; 9 bases are shared with TRBD1. CDR1 LGHNT and CDR2 FRNRAP come from the germline V gene. V shed 0 bases, J shed 2 bases, and the junction held 5 bases outside the gene matches. The CDR3 is 16 residues long. The CDR3 sequence: CASGLVGTGPPYEQYF. As DNA, the CDR3 is TGTGCTAGTGGTTTGGTTGGGACAGGGCCTCCCTACGAGCAGTACTTC.

V and J are TRBV11-1 and TRBJ2-3; 12 nucleotides align to TRBD2. V trimming: 2 bases; J trimming: 1 base; junction bases outside the gene matches: 4. This CDR3 is built from 17 residues. CDR1 and CDR2 from the germline V gene are SGHAT and FQDESV (reference sequence). In nucleotides, the CDR3 is TGTGCCAGCAGCTTACTTGGACTAGCGGGACGCACAGATACGCAGTATTTT. Its protein product is CASSLLGLAGRTDTQYF.

The chain recombines TRBV10-2 with TRBJ2-6; D uncertain. The germline V and J ends were trimmed by 5 bases and 0 bases, with 8 bases remaining between them. The length of the CDR3 is 15 residues. The germline gives CDR1 WSHSY, CDR2 SAAADI. The CDR3 region has the DNA TGCGCCAGCAGTTCAGGTTACTCTGGGGCCAACGTCCTGACTTTC. It codes for CASSSGYSGANVLTF.

The chain uses TRBV27 and TRBJ1-2; D uncertain. Trimming cost V 4 bases and J 1 base, with 7 bases left between them. Germline V lookup: CDR1 MNHEY, CDR2 SMNVEV (reference sequence). This CDR3 has 13 residues. The CDR3 DNA reads as TGTGCCAGCAGTTACGGGGATAACTATGGCTACACCTTC. This codes for CASSYGDNYGYTF.

This clone was observed once. The chain carries TRBV28 and TRBJ2-5; 13 positions match TRBD2. Trimming cost V 3 bases and J 4 bases; bases outside gene matches: 8. CDR1 and CDR2 from the germline V gene are MDHEN and SYDVKM. CDR3 length: 17 amino acids. This chain's CDR3 is CASSFPRGTSGIETQYF. In DNA form, the CDR3 reads TGTGCCAGCAGTTTCCCCCGCGGGACTAGCGGGATAGAGACCCAGTACTTC.

CDR3 DNA: TGCGCCAGCAGCTTTACCGGCGAGCAGTACTTC. Residues: CASSFTGEQYF. The chain joins TRBV5-1 to TRBJ2-7; D not resolved. CDR1 SGHRS and CDR2 YFSETQ come from the germline V gene. V was pared by 2 bases and J by 6 bases, with 6 bases between. CDR3 length: 11 residues.

V is TRBV7-8 and J is TRBJ1-2, with 7 bases identical to TRBD1. Germline V gives CDR1 SGHVS, CDR2 FQNEAQ. The CDR3 spans 14 residues. The trim removed 1 base at V and 6 bases at J, leaving 5 bases unmatched. CDR3 residues: CASSLVGTDNGYTF. Written as DNA, the CDR3 is TGTGCCAGCAGCTTAGTTGGGACAGATAATGGCTACACCTTC.

V is TRBV25-1 and J is TRBJ1-2, with 10 bases lining up with TRBD1. Germline V gene lookup returns CDR1 MGHDK and CDR2 SYGVNS. V lost 3 bases, J lost 4 bases, and 5 bases stayed unmatched. The CDR3 contains 15 residues. Written as DNA, the CDR3 is TGTGCCAGCAGTGAGGGACAGGGGATTGTCTATGGCTACACCTTC. Protein product: CASSEGQGIVYGYTF.

The V gene is TRBV7-2, the J gene TRBJ1-1; D ambiguous. The CDR3 spans 15 residues. Trimming shortened V by 2 bases and J by 1 base, and 11 bases separated the two germline ends. The germline gives CDR1 SGHTA, CDR2 FQGNSA. The CDR3 region has the DNA TGTGCCAGCAGCTTATTAGATGTATGGAACACTGAAGCTTTCTTT. Translation gives CASSLLDVWNTEAFF.

This chain connects TRBV27 to TRBJ1-5; D is perhaps TRBD1 (6 bases). The length of the CDR3 is 17 residues. Per the germline V gene, CDR1 is MNHEY and CDR2 is SMNVEV (reference sequence). Trimming removed 3 bases from V and 3 bases from J, with 18 bases in between. The CDR3 reads CASSLSGGDYYNQPQHF. CDR3 DNA: TGTGCCAGCAGTTTGTCTGGGGGCGATTATTACAATCAGCCCCAGCATTTT.

This chain links TRBV27 with TRBJ2-3; D call uncertain. CDR1 and CDR2 (germline): MNHEY, SMNVEV (reference sequence). The CDR3 is 13 residues long. Trimming shortened V by 3 bases and J by 6 bases, and 10 bases separated the two germline ends. The CDR3 sequence is CASSFSRIDTQYF. Here the CDR3 DNA reads TGTGCCAGCAGTTTTTCCCGAATCGATACGCAGTATTTT.

The V and J genes are TRBV4-1 and TRBJ1-4, with D possibly matching TRBD1 (5 bases). Per the germline V gene, CDR1 is MGHRA and CDR2 is YSYEKL. The ends were cut back, 3 bases at V and 5 bases at J, with 16 bases in the middle. The CDR3 sequence is 16 residues long. The CDR3 bases are TGCGCCAGCAGCCAGCAGCAGGGTGTCGGGAATGAAAAACTGTTTTTT. Its protein is CASSQQQGVGNEKLFF.

CDR3 sequence (DNA): TGTGCCAGTAGTAGGTATGACGAATGGGCGCTACTTGCCTTTAGCAATCAGCCCCAGCATTTT. Translating it yields CASSRYDEWALLAFSNQPQHF. This chain links TRBV19 with TRBJ1-5; D ambiguous. The CDR3 sequence is 21 residues long. Germline CDR1 and CDR2: LNHDA and SQIVND (reference sequence). V was shortened by 4 bases and J by 0 bases, with 28 bases between the two germline ends. Full variable domain (outside the CDR3, taken from reference TRBV19 and TRBJ1-5): DGGITQSPKYLFRKEGQNVTLSCEQNLNHDAMYWYRQDPGQGLRLIYYSQIVNDFQKGDIAEGYSVSREKKESFPLTVTSAQKNPTAFYLCASSRYDEWALLAFSNQPQHFGDGTRLSIL.

The J gene is TRBJ2-1, the V gene TRBV6-5; 12 bases are a match to TRBD2. The CDR3 totals 15 residues. V dropped 7 bases and J dropped 5; count of bases not matched to a gene: 6. The germline CDR1 and CDR2 sequences are MNHEY and SVGAGI. CDR3 bases: TGTGCCAGCACCTTGGGGACTAGCGGGCACAATGAGCAGTTCTTC. This encodes CASTLGTSGHNEQFF.

V usage is TRBV15 and J usage is TRBJ2-5, with D uncertain. The CDR3 sequence is 13 residues long. Germline V CDR1 and CDR2: LNHNV, YYDKDF (reference sequence). V was clipped by 1 base and J by 3 bases, with 6 bases between them. The CDR3 sequence: CATSRATEETQYF. In DNA, the CDR3 is TGTGCCACCAGCAGAGCGACTGAAGAGACCCAGTACTTC.

V usage is TRBV27 and J usage is TRBJ1-2; tentatively, D is TRBD1 (6 bases). V gave up 2 bases and J gave up 4 bases, with 11 bases separating them. The CDR3 covers 14 residues. Germline V gives CDR1 MNHEY, CDR2 SMNVEV (reference sequence). CDR3 region: CASSLNTGFYGYTF. CDR3 nucleotide sequence: TGTGCCAGCAGTTTAAATACAGGGTTCTATGGCTACACCTTC.

The V gene is TRBV5-5, the J gene TRBJ1-2; 9 bases map to TRBD1. This CDR3 has 15 residues. Trimming cost V 3 bases and J 4 bases; bases outside gene matches: 7. In germline, CDR1 is SGHKS, CDR2 YYEKEE (reference sequence). This chain's CDR3 is CASSSTGTGIYGYTF. As DNA, the CDR3 is TGTGCCAGCAGCTCGACCGGGACAGGGATCTATGGCTACACCTTC.

The CDR3 here is CASNADSITPYEQYF. The CDR3, as DNA: TGTGCCAGCAATGCGGACAGCATAACACCCTACGAGCAGTACTTC. J is TRBJ2-7 and V is TRBV5-6, with D perhaps TRBD1 (6 bases). The germline CDR1 and CDR2 sequences are SGHDT and YYEEEE. This CDR3 has 15 amino acids. Deletions cut 6 bases from V and 2 bases from J, with 18 bases between.

This chain joins TRBV11-3 and TRBJ2-7; 9 bases line up with TRBD1. V shed 1 base, J shed 5 bases, and the junction held 6 bases outside the gene matches. This CDR3 contains 15 residues. The V gene's germline CDR1 is SGHNT and CDR2 YENEEA. This CDR3 reads CASSLGWDRVNEQYF. CDR3 DNA sequence: TGTGCCAGCAGCTTAGGGTGGGACAGGGTGAACGAGCAGTACTTC.

The chain uses TRBV6-4 and TRBJ1-2; tentative D call: TRBD1 (5 bases). The V and J ends lost 2 bases and 2 bases respectively, with 12 bases between them. This CDR3 contains 15 residues. Germline V CDR1 and CDR2: MRHNA, SNTAGT. CDR3 DNA: TGTGCCAGCAGTGACGAGTCAGGGATCAACTATGGCTACACCTTC. This codes for CASSDESGINYGYTF.